This passage covers 17 T cell receptor beta chains from one sample sequenced in a study of T cells after yellow fever vaccination. MiXCR, applied by TCRdb to the 5' RACE reads, yields one record per CDR3 protein. Among about 320,000 distinct CDR3 sequences listed, 3.5% to 4.5% were seen once. This material consisted of PBMCs, taken 15 days after the yellow fever booster vaccination. These receptors were taken from a man between 18 and 35 years old who received the YFV17D yellow fever vaccine.

The chain employs TRBV2 and TRBJ2-3; TRBD1 matches at 9 bases. This CDR3 comprises 15 residues. V dropped 6 bases and J dropped 3; count of bases not matched to a gene: 7. CDR1 and CDR2 (germline): SNHLY, FYNNEI. The CDR3 nucleotides are TGTGCCAGCAGCCTGGACAGGGGAGAGACAGATACGCAGTATTTT. Translation: CASSLDRGETDTQYF.

This chain links TRBV27 with TRBJ1-2; 7 nucleotides align to TRBD1. The germline V gene encodes CDR1 MNHEY and CDR2 SMNVEV (reference sequence). The V and J ends lost 6 bases and 5 bases, in that order; junction bases with no gene match: 6. The CDR3 sequence is 13 residues long. The CDR3 bases are TGTGCCAGCAGACTGCCAGGGGGGTATGGCTACACCTTC. Protein: CASRLPGGYGYTF.

This clonotype was detected many times. DNA for the CDR3: TGTGCCAGCAGTCCTACAGGGGTCGGGGAGCTGTTTTTT. Amino acids: CASSPTGVGELFF. This chain joins TRBV7-9 and TRBJ2-2; 7 bases match TRBD1. CDR1 and CDR2 (germline): SEHNR, FQNEAQ (reference sequence). The V and J ends lost 6 bases and 7 bases, in that order; junction bases with no gene match: 5. This CDR3 has 13 amino acids.

A few counts support this clonotype. The chain carries TRBV12-3 or TRBV12-4 and TRBJ2-5, with TRBD2 matching over 8 bases. This CDR3 is built from 16 residues. V lost 3 bases and J lost 5; bases outside the gene matches: 11. CDR3 sequence (DNA): TGTGCCAGCAGTTTGGGACTAGGGAGTATTGCCGAGACCCAGTACTTC. Translated, it gives CASSLGLGSIAETQYF.

The chain employs TRBV12-3 or TRBV12-4 and TRBJ1-2, with TRBD1 identical over 7 bases. This CDR3 comprises 14 residues. J gave up 6 bases and V 1 base, and 5 bases lay outside the gene matches. The CDR3 reads CASSLEPGGNGYTF. CDR3 DNA: TGTGCCAGCAGTTTAGAACCAGGGGGAAATGGCTACACCTTC.

This clonotype was found a few times. V usage is TRBV24-1 and J usage is TRBJ2-5, with TRBD1 matching over 10 bases. With 3 bases clipped from V and 4 bases from J, the junction kept 4 bases outside the gene matches. Germline assignment: CDR1 KGHDR and CDR2 SFDVKD. CDR3 length: 15 amino acids. CDR3 in DNA: TGTGCCACCAGTGATCGACGGGACAGGGGAGAGACCCAGTACTTC. Amino acids: CATSDRRDRGETQYF.

This sequence joins TRBV5-1 and TRBJ2-5; D assignment may be TRBD1 or TRBD2 (6 bases each). V lost 3 bases, J lost 2 bases, and 17 bases lay in between. Per germline, CDR1 SGHRS and CDR2 YFSETQ. The CDR3 runs 16 residues. CDR3 sequence reads: CASSSGVAGAQETQYF. CDR3 DNA: TGCGCCAGCAGCTCGGGGGTGGCAGGGGCGCAAGAGACCCAGTACTTC.

This clonotype was seen repeatedly, ten times or more. The chain carries TRBV24-1 and TRBJ1-6, with D possibly matching TRBD1 (6 bases). V shed 12 bases and J shed 7 bases, with 15 bases lying between them. The CDR3 is 13 amino acids. Per germline, CDR1 KGHDR and CDR2 SFDVKD. The CDR3 here is CAVIQGGNSPLHF. In DNA, the CDR3 is TGTGCCGTCATACAGGGTGGAAATTCACCCCTCCACTTT.

This clonotype has more than one count but fewer than ten. The chain is built from TRBV5-1 and TRBJ1-2; a weak D match, TRBD1 (5 bases). The V gene lost 3 bases and the J gene lost 6 bases, with 12 bases spanning the gap. CDR1 SGHRS and CDR2 YFSETQ come from the germline V gene. The CDR3 runs to 13 residues. The CDR3: CASSSPGGDGYTF. The CDR3 DNA is TGCGCCAGCAGCTCGCCGGGAGGGGATGGCTACACCTTC.

This clonotype came up many times. The chain combines TRBV7-2 with TRBJ1-6; 7 bases line up with TRBD1. The CDR3 is 15 residues long. Trimming removed 2 bases from V and 12 bases from J; junction bases left unmatched: 10. Germline-derived CDR1 and CDR2 are SGHTA and FQGNSA. CDR3 loop: CASSLIGTRGRPLHF. CDR3 nucleotide sequence: TGTGCCAGCAGCTTAATAGGGACAAGGGGGCGACCCCTCCACTTT.

This clonotype was seen many times. V is TRBV7-8 and J is TRBJ2-7; D perhaps matches TRBD2 (5 bases). V lost 4 bases, J lost 2 bases, and 9 bases lay in between. CDR3 length equals 13 residues. CDR1 and CDR2 (germline): SGHVS, FQNEAQ. The CDR3 loop reads CASSSGRAYEQYF. Here the CDR3 DNA reads TGTGCCAGCAGCTCGGGAAGGGCCTACGAGCAGTACTTC.

This clonotype was recorded at least ten times. V gene TRBV20-1 combines with J gene TRBJ2-7; D is unclear. Germline V gene data show CDR1 as DFQATT and CDR2 as SNEGSKA (reference sequence). Trimming shortened V by 2 bases and J by 2 bases, and 19 bases separated the two germline ends. The CDR3 runs 16 residues. CDR3 in amino acids: CSARWSVPTNTYEQYV. In nucleotides, the CDR3 is TGCAGTGCTAGATGGTCCGTACCAACCAACACCTACGAGCAGTACGTC.

The sample holds many counts of this clonotype. J is TRBJ1-5 and V is TRBV7-2; D call uncertain. The CDR3 runs 14 residues. The germline V and J ends were trimmed by 4 bases and 8 bases, with 15 bases remaining between them. From germline, CDR1 is SGHTA and CDR2 FQGNSA. CDR3 amino acids: CASSSGSNREPQHF. CDR3 coding DNA: TGTGCCAGCAGCTCCGGGTCAAACCGGGAGCCCCAGCATTTT.

This clonotype was counted ten times or more. This chain links TRBV4-2 with TRBJ2-7, with 9 bases identical to TRBD1. V shed 2 bases and J 5 bases; nucleotides not matched to a gene: 4. This CDR3 comprises 14 residues. Per the germline V gene, CDR1 is LGHNA and CDR2 is YNFKEQ. The CDR3 here is CASSQTGQGHEQYF. The CDR3 nucleotides are TGTGCCAGCAGCCAAACGGGACAGGGCCACGAGCAGTACTTC.

This clonotype was detected a few times. The chain couples TRBV10-3 to TRBJ2-1, with TRBD2 matching over 11 bases. The ends lost 0 bases at V and 4 bases at J; junction bases unmatched: 5. The CDR3 is 17 residues long. From germline, CDR1 is ENHRY and CDR2 SYGVKD. CDR3 nucleotide sequence: TGTGCCATCAGTGAGTCGTTGGGACTAGCGGCTTACAATGAGCAGTTCTTC. Encoded protein: CAISESLGLAAYNEQFF.

This clonotype was observed at least ten times. The chain employs TRBV5-1 and TRBJ2-1, with 9 bases matching TRBD1. The CDR3 is 14 amino acids. From germline, CDR1 is SGHRS and CDR2 YFSETQ. V was clipped by 4 bases and J by 8 bases; unmatched bases: 7. The CDR3 region has the DNA TGCGCCAGCAGCCCCCGGGACAGGGACGATGAGCAGTTCTTC. Amino acids: CASSPRDRDDEQFF.

This clonotype has just a few counts. This chain's CDR3 is CASSDRDYEQYF. The CDR3 DNA is TGTGCCAGCAGTGACAGGGATTACGAGCAGTACTTC. The genes are TRBV6-2 or TRBV6-3 and TRBJ2-7; 7 bases fit TRBD1. Germline V gene data show CDR1 as MNHEY and CDR2 as SVGEGT. This CDR3 comprises 12 residues. V lost 5 bases to trimming and J lost 4 bases; unmatched junction nucleotides: 2.